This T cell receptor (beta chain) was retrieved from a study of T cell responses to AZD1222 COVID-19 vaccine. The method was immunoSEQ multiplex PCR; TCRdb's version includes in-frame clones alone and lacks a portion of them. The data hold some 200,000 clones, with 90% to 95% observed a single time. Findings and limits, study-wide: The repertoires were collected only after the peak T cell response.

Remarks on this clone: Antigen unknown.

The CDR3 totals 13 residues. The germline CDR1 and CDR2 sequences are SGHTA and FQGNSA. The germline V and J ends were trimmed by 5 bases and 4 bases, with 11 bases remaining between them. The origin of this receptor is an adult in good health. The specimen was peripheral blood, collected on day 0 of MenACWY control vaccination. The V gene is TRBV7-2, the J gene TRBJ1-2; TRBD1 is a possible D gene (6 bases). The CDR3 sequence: CASSPGQFYGYTF. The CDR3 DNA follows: TGTGCCAGCAGCCCAGGACAGTTCTATGGCTACACCTTC.